This is a list of T cell receptor beta chains from one sample in a study of blood T cell repertoires in COVID-19. Using immunoSEQ multiplex PCR, the repertoire was profiled, and TCRdb retains in-frame clones only, with some absent. The sample yields 290,000 or so clones, 75% to 95% seen once. The sequenced material came from PBMCs or T cells enriched from blood (not recorded which). These receptors were collected from a woman aged 30 to 39 who had recovered from COVID-19. CDR3s include the opening cysteine and the closing phenylalanine or tryptophan. A D gene is named only where the DNA matches it firmly. Some rows mark clone size as missing; the rest say once, few, many or name a class of expanded clone.

d_call: -
clone_size: -
v_call: TRBV27
j_call: TRBJ1-6
cdr3_nt: TGTGCCAGCAGTTTCTCAACCCTCGCCGGGAGAATTGATTCACCCCTCCACTTT
cdr3_aa: CASSFSTLAGRIDSPLHF

d_call: -
clone_size: -
v_call: TRBV6-5
j_call: TRBJ2-4
cdr3_nt: TGTGCCAGCAGTTACTCCGGGGGGCTGTCTTTTCTTCAGTACTTC
cdr3_aa: CASSYSGGLSFLQYF

d_call: -
clone_size: -
v_call: TRBV18
j_call: TRBJ1-4
cdr3_nt: TGTGCCAGCTCACCACTTCCAGCGGCCGTACAAGGGAAACTGTTTTTT
cdr3_aa: CASSPLPAAVQGKLFF

d_call: -
clone_size: -
v_call: TRBV28
j_call: TRBJ2-7
cdr3_nt: TGTGCCAGCAGCTCAGGGGCAGGGGCAAACTACGAGCAGTACTTC
cdr3_aa: CASSSGAGANYEQYF

d_call: -
clone_size: -
v_call: TRBV7-2
j_call: TRBJ1-5
cdr3_nt: TGTGCCAGCAGCCGATTAACTGAGCCCCAGCATTTT
cdr3_aa: CASSRLTEPQHF

d_call: -
clone_size: few
v_call: TRBV15
j_call: TRBJ2-7
cdr3_nt: TGTGCCACCAGCAGAGACCAGGGCTACGAGCAGTACTTC
cdr3_aa: CATSRDQGYEQYF

d_call: -
clone_size: -
v_call: TRBV18
j_call: TRBJ2-3
cdr3_nt: TGTGCCAGCTCACCTAAACTGAACACAGATACGCAGTATTTT
cdr3_aa: CASSPKLNTDTQYF

d_call: TRBD1
clone_size: -
v_call: TRBV24-1
j_call: TRBJ1-4
cdr3_nt: TGTGCCACCAGTGATGGGACAGGGAGAGGTGAAAAACTGTTTTTT
cdr3_aa: CATSDGTGRGEKLFF

d_call: -
clone_size: once
v_call: TRBV4-1
j_call: TRBJ1-2
cdr3_nt: TGCGCCAGCAGCCGTGAAGGCCACGACTACTATGGCTACACCTTC
cdr3_aa: CASSREGHDYYGYTF

d_call: -
clone_size: -
v_call: TRBV2
j_call: TRBJ2-6
cdr3_nt: TGTGCCAGCAGTTTCACCGGGGGCTCTGGGGCCAACGTCCTGACTTTC
cdr3_aa: CASSFTGGSGANVLTF

d_call: TRBD1
clone_size: few
v_call: TRBV7-9
j_call: TRBJ2-2
cdr3_nt: TGTGCCAGCAGCCCCAGACAGGGATCGAACACCGGGGAGCTGTTTTTT
cdr3_aa: CASSPRQGSNTGELFF

d_call: -
clone_size: -
v_call: TRBV7-9
j_call: TRBJ1-3
cdr3_nt: TGTGCCAGCAGCCACAGGGACTCTGGAAACACCATATATTTT
cdr3_aa: CASSHRDSGNTIYF

d_call: TRBD2
clone_size: few
v_call: TRBV4-2
j_call: TRBJ2-4
cdr3_nt: TGTGCCAGCAGCCAGGCGTCCCGGCGGGAGCAGAACATTCAGTACTTC
cdr3_aa: CASSQASRREQNIQYF

d_call: TRBD2
clone_size: -
v_call: TRBV7-2
j_call: TRBJ2-5
cdr3_nt: TGTGCCAGCAGCACCCGAGCGGGAGTGATCCAAGAGACCCAGTACTTC
cdr3_aa: CASSTRAGVIQETQYF

d_call: TRBD2
clone_size: -
v_call: TRBV28
j_call: TRBJ2-5
cdr3_nt: TGTGCCAGCAGTCGAAGACTAGCGGGAGGATCGGGAGAGACCCAGTACTTC
cdr3_aa: CASSRRLAGGSGETQYF

d_call: -
clone_size: -
v_call: TRBV25-1
j_call: TRBJ1-4
cdr3_nt: TGTGCCAGCAGTGAATTTAGGGGTGAAAAACTGTTTTTT
cdr3_aa: CASSEFRGEKLFF

d_call: -
clone_size: once
v_call: TRBV28
j_call: TRBJ2-6
cdr3_nt: TGTGCCAGCACCAGTCCCTCTGGGGCCAACGTCCTGACTTTC
cdr3_aa: CASTSPSGANVLTF

d_call: -
clone_size: -
v_call: TRBV5-5
j_call: TRBJ2-2
cdr3_nt: TGTGCCAGCACCCGCGGGCCTTCGAACACCGGGGAGCTGTTTTTT
cdr3_aa: CASTRGPSNTGELFF

d_call: -
clone_size: once
v_call: TRBV15
j_call: TRBJ2-7
cdr3_nt: TGTGCCACCAGCAGAGAGAAAGAGGGACTGGGGGGTCTCGACGAGCAGTACTTC
cdr3_aa: CATSREKEGLGGLDEQYF

d_call: TRBD1
clone_size: -
v_call: TRBV5-1
j_call: TRBJ1-6
cdr3_nt: TGCGCCAGCAGCTTACAGGACAGGGACATTTCACCCCTCCACTTT
cdr3_aa: CASSLQDRDISPLHF

d_call: -
clone_size: -
v_call: TRBV14
j_call: TRBJ1-4
cdr3_nt: TGTGCCAGCAGCCACCAGACAACTAATGAAAAACTGTTTTTT
cdr3_aa: CASSHQTTNEKLFF

d_call: -
clone_size: -
v_call: TRBV3-1/TRBV3-2
j_call: TRBJ1-2
cdr3_nt: TGTGCCAGCAGCCAAGACCCACAGGGAGGGTTATATGGCTACACCTTC
cdr3_aa: CASSQDPQGGLYGYTF

d_call: -
clone_size: -
v_call: TRBV4-2
j_call: TRBJ2-1
cdr3_nt: TGTGCCAGCAGCCAAAAGGGCGGTAGCGTAGTGGGGGAGCAGTTCTTC
cdr3_aa: CASSQKGGSVVGEQFF

d_call: -
clone_size: -
v_call: TRBV27
j_call: TRBJ1-6
cdr3_nt: TGTGCCAGCAGCCGCCTAGGGGCTTCACCCCTCCACTTT
cdr3_aa: CASSRLGASPLHF

d_call: -
clone_size: -
v_call: TRBV19
j_call: TRBJ1-3
cdr3_nt: TGTGCCAGTAGGAAAATGGACAGTTCAGGAAACACCATATATTTT
cdr3_aa: CASRKMDSSGNTIYF

d_call: -
clone_size: once
v_call: TRBV4-3
j_call: TRBJ2-1
cdr3_nt: TGCGCCAGCAGCCAAGATATGCGGCCCGTTCCCCACAATGAGCAGTTCTTC
cdr3_aa: CASSQDMRPVPHNEQFF

d_call: -
clone_size: -
v_call: TRBV28
j_call: TRBJ2-7
cdr3_nt: TGTGCCAGCAGTCCGGGTCCCCTTTGGTACGAGCAGTACTTC
cdr3_aa: CASSPGPLWYEQYF